Sequencing of this T cell receptor (beta chain) was carried out in a study of early T cells in non-severe SARS-CoV-2 infection (dated by TCRdb to the early 2020s). Regarding the research as a whole: Because TCR sequencing was done on bulk RNA from unsorted whole blood, the alpha and beta chains could not be paired.

Receptor amplification or capture employed 5' RACE. The data were produced on a NextSeq 500. The TCR library protocol attached unique molecular identifiers to individual cDNA molecules to correct for sequencing error and PCR bias. Both TCR alpha and beta chains were sequenced, and tight co-correlation was observed between alpha and beta sequence abundances in each sample. On the study's bioinformatics: Decombinator V4 was used to perform V gene, J gene and CDR3 annotation of TCR sequences. Expanded TCRs were defined as changing significantly between any two time points under a Poisson model with p below 0.0001. Abundances of TCRs were expressed as counts per million after normalisation to the total number of TCRs sequenced in each sample. A search of VDJdb, accessed on 1 November 2021, was run for TCRs annotated to CMV, EBV and SARS-CoV-2, with TCRs annotated for multiple antigens excluded. TCRdb cleaned the public reads at Q25 with fastp, built clones with MiXCR and kept in-frame beta chains. Every entry covers one CDR3 protein and lists the most common genes and DNA from its rows. None of the V and J calls come from the authors' own analysis; TCRdb made them. This sample gives about 130,000 distinct CDR3 sequences in total; more than 12% of them show up just once. 21% of the sample rests with the top ten.

General conclusions and limits of the study: VDJdb matching was skewed toward anti-spike CD8 responses and likely underestimated virus-specific expansions, missing private and CD4 specificities.

A case-control design nested within a healthcare worker cohort in London, UK, was used, with weekly nasopharyngeal swab PCR tests and blood sampling performed. Between 23 and 31 March 2020, the week of the UK lockdown, healthcare workers were enrolled and then followed up weekly for as long as 16 weeks. As regards this clonotype: Its antigen is unknown. The record has no base qualities; no much larger clone is one base away.

This clonotype originated in an adult who was a healthcare worker with PCR-confirmed SARS-CoV-2 infection or an uninfected control (not recorded which). The sequenced sample was whole blood.

The bases read TGTGCCAGCAGCGCCGACAGGGGCAACGGTCAGCCCCAGCATTTT. Translation gives CASSADRGNGQPQHF. The chain joins TRBV2 to TRBJ1-5, and TRBD1 aligns with 8 junction nucleotides. The CDR3, from cysteine to phenylalanine, totals 15 residues. The read is trimmed to its CDR3 DNA, 45 bases read in frame from base 1. Trimmed from V: 6 bases; trimmed from J: 6 bases; junction bases lacking a gene match: 10. Looking up the germline V gene yields CDR1 SNHLY and CDR2 FYNNEI.